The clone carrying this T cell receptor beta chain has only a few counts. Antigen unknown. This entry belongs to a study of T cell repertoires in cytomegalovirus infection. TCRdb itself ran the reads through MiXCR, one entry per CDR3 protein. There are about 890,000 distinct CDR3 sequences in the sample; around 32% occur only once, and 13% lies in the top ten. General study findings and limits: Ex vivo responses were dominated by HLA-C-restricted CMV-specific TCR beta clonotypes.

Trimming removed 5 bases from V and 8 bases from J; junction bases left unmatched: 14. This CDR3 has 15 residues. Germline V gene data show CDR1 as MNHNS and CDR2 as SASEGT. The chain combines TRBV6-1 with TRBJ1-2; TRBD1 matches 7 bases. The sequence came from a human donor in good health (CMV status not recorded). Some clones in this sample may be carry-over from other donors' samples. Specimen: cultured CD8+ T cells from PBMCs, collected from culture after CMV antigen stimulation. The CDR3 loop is CASSTGTEDEGGYTF. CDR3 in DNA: TGTGCCAGCAGTACTGGGACAGAAGATGAGGGAGGCTACACCTTC.